This T cell receptor beta chain was captured by sequencing in a study of early T cells in non-severe SARS-CoV-2 infection. The CDR3 is made up of 13 amino acids. Trimming took 1 base from V and 6 from J, leaving 8 bases between them. CDR1 is LGHNT and CDR2 is FRNRAP in the germline V gene. TCRdb reprocessed the 5' RACE reads via MiXCR and lists one record per CDR3 protein. Of about 77,000 distinct CDR3 sequences in the sample, roughly a sixth were seen once. The sequence derives from an adult who was a healthcare worker with PCR-confirmed SARS-CoV-2 infection or an uninfected control (not recorded which). The sequenced sample consisted of whole blood. The chain uses TRBV12-5 and TRBJ2-3; D is undetermined. In DNA form, the CDR3 reads TGTGCTAGTGGTTTGGCTGACCGTGATACGCAGTATTTT. Its protein product is CASGLADRDTQYF.